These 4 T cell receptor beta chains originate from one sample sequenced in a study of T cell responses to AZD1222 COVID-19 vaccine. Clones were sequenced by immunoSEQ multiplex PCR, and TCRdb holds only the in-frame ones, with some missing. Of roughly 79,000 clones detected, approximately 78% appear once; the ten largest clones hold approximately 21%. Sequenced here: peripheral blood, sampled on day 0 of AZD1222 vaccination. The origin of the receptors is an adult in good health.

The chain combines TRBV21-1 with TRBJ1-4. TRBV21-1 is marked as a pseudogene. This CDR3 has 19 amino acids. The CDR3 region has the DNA TGTGCCAGCAGCAAAGAGCTCGGGGGGGAAATTGCAACTAATGAAAAACTGTTTTTT. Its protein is CASSKELGGEIATNEKLFF.

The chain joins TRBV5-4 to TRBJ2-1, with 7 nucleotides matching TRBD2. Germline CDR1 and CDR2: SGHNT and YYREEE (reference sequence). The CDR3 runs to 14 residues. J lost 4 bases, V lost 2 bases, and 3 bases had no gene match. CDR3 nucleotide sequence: TGTGCCAGCAGCTTTACTAGCGAATACAATGAGCAGTTCTTC. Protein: CASSFTSEYNEQFF.

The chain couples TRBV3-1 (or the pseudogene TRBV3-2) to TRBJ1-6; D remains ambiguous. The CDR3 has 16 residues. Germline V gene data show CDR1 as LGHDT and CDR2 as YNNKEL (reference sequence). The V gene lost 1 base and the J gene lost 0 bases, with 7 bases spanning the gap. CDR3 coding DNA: TGTGCCAGCAGCCAAGGACACGGCTCCTATAATTCACCCCTCCACTTT. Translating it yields CASSQGHGSYNSPLHF.

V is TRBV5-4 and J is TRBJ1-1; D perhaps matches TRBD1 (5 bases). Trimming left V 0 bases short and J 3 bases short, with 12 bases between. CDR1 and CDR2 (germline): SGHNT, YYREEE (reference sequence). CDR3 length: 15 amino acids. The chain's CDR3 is CASSLVFGGDTEAFF. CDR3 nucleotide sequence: TGTGCCAGCAGCTTGGTGTTTGGGGGGGACACTGAAGCTTTCTTT.